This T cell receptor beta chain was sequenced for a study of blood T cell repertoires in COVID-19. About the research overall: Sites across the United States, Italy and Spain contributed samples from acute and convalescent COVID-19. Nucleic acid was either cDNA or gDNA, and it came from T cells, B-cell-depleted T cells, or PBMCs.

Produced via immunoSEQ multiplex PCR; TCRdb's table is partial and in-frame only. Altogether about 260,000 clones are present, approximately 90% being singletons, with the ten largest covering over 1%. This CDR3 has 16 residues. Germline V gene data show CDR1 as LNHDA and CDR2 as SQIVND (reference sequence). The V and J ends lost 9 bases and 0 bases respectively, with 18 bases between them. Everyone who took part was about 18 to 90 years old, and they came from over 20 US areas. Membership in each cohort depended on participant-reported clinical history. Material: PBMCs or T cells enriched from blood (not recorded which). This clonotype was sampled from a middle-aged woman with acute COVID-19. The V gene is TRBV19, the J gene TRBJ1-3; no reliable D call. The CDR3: CASTPPGSSSGNTIYF. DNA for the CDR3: TGTGCCAGCACACCACCCGGGTCCTCCTCTGGAAACACCATATATTTT.